A selection of T cell receptor beta chains follows, all from one sample in a study of T-cell reconstitution after alpha-beta-depleted transplantation in children. TCRdb redid the calling of the PCR reads with MiXCR, one entry per CDR3 protein. The repertoire holds about 980,000 distinct CDR3 sequences, with about 29% as singletons. Sequencing used PBMCs, mostly from graft donor cells, obtained 360 days after TCRalphabeta/CD19-depleted stem cell transplant. Receptor source: a boy in the first two years of life who had a stem cell transplant for SCID, so the T cells may come from the graft donor. Both conserved end residues are part of each CDR3. D genes are given only for firm matches. Clone size, where shown, is once, few, many, or a class for clones that have expanded.

j_gene,len,abundance,v_gene,d_gene,CDR3nt,CDR3aa
TRBJ2-4,14,few,TRBV5-1,.,TGCGCCAGCAGCTTGGCGGAGACGAAAAACATTCAGTACTTC,CASSLAETKNIQYF
TRBJ2-2,14,.,TRBV10-3,.,TGTGCCACCTTGCGGGCTGGGAACACCGGGGAGCTGTTTTTT,CATLRAGNTGELFF
TRBJ1-5,16,.,TRBV11-2,.,TGTGCCAGCAGCTTAGGTCAGGGAAGGAGCAATCAGCCCCAGCATTTT,CASSLGQGRSNQPQHF
TRBJ2-1,15,.,TRBV12-5,.,TGTGCTAGTGGAACCAACGGGGCGTTTGGGAATGAGCAGTTCTTC,CASGTNGAFGNEQFF
TRBJ2-2,16,.,TRBV5-6,TRBD2,TGTGCCAGCAGCTTATTAACTAGCGGGCAGGCCGGGGAGCTGTTTTTT,CASSLLTSGQAGELFF
TRBJ2-3,15,.,TRBV6-5,.,TGTGCCAGCAGTTACCGACCCTTACGCACAGATACGCAGTATTTT,CASSYRPLRTDTQYF
TRBJ2-7,19,few,TRBV7-8,.,TGTGCCAGCAGCTTAGAAACCCTGACAGCCCCTGGGCCACCCTACGAGCAGTACTTC,CASSLETLTAPGPPYEQYF
TRBJ1-6,14,few,TRBV2,TRBD1,TGTGCCAGCAGTGGTAGAGGGGGCGACTCACCCCTCCACTTT,CASSGRGGDSPLHF
TRBJ1-5,14,few,TRBV24-1,.,TGTGCCACCAGTGATTATGATGCCCTGGGGCCCCAGCATTTT,CATSDYDALGPQHF
TRBJ2-7,15,few,TRBV28,TRBD1,TGTGCCAGCAGTCGGTGGGGACAGGGGAACTACGAGCAGTACTTC,CASSRWGQGNYEQYF
TRBJ1-1,12,few,TRBV20-1,.,TGCAGTGCTAGGGGGGGATTCACTGAAGCTTTCTTT,CSARGGFTEAFF
TRBJ1-1,15,many,TRBV10-3,TRBD1,TGTGCCATCAGTGGTGCGGACAGGGGGAACACTGAAGCTTTCTTT,CAISGADRGNTEAFF
TRBJ1-6,14,.,TRBV20-1,TRBD1,TGCAGTGCTAGCAGCCGGACAGGGGAGTCACCCCTCCACTTT,CSASSRTGESPLHF
TRBJ2-4,19,few,TRBV18,.,TGTGCCAGCTCACCACGGGGGGGGCCAGGAGTACTAGCCAAAAACATTCAGTACTTC,CASSPRGGPGVLAKNIQYF
TRBJ2-3,17,.,TRBV15,.,TGTGCCACCAGCAGAGATATAAATAGCGGCTACACAGATACGCAGTATTTT,CATSRDINSGYTDTQYF
TRBJ1-1,13,.,TRBV7-3,.,TGTGCCAGCCAACGGAACGCAGGTACTGAAGCTTTCTTT,CASQRNAGTEAFF
TRBJ2-1,15,.,TRBV14,.,TGTGCCAGCAGCCTGCAAGGGCTAGTCCGGGGTGAGCAGTTCTTC,CASSLQGLVRGEQFF
TRBJ2-3,15,.,TRBV28,.,TGTGCCAGCAGTCGACACCCCCCTCGGGGAGATACGCAGTATTTT,CASSRHPPRGDTQYF
TRBJ2-3,15,.,TRBV5-1,.,TGCGCCAGCAGCACTGGGACGGTAAACACAGATACGCAGTATTTT,CASSTGTVNTDTQYF
TRBJ2-7,15,few,TRBV27,TRBD1,TGTGCCAGCAGTTTCACAGGGGTCCACTCCTACGAGCAGTACTTC,CASSFTGVHSYEQYF
TRBJ2-3,19,few,TRBV28,.,TGTGCCAGCAGTTTAGAAAAGGGGCACCAGCGGGTGAGCACAGATACGCAGTATTTT,CASSLEKGHQRVSTDTQYF
TRBJ2-1,17,.,TRBV7-2,TRBD2,TGTGCCAGCAGCTCCCGGGGGACTAGCGGGGCGGGGAATGAGCAGTTCTTC,CASSSRGTSGAGNEQFF
TRBJ1-1,15,.,TRBV12-3/TRBV12-4,TRBD1,TGTGCCAGCAGCTATCCGGACAGGGTGGGAACTGAAGCTTTCTTT,CASSYPDRVGTEAFF
TRBJ1-1,13,.,TRBV7-6,.,TGTGCCAGCAGCTTATACATATGGAATGAAGCTTTCTTT,CASSLYIWNEAFF
TRBJ2-1,12,.,TRBV12-3/TRBV12-4,.,TGTGCCAGCGCCACAGGGATCGATGAGCAGTTCTTC,CASATGIDEQFF
TRBJ1-1,13,.,TRBV29-1,.,TGCAGCGTTGACAGGGCATCGAACACTGAAGCTTTCTTT,CSVDRASNTEAFF